This T cell receptor beta chain was retrieved from a study of cytomegalovirus exposure and HLA in healthy donors. V was pared by 5 bases and J by 11 bases, with 14 bases of the junction left unmatched. This CDR3 is built from 16 residues. Germline CDR1 reads SGHTA; CDR2 reads FQGNSA. Assay: immunoSEQ multiplex PCR; the TCRdb copy retains only in-frame clones and omits some. The sample contains about 62,000 clones, 85% to 95% of which appear only once. This receptor was taken from a woman aged 18-29 years in good health and CMV-seropositive. Material for sequencing was PBMCs. The chain couples TRBV7-2 to TRBJ2-4, with 11 bases lining up with TRBD2. In DNA form, the CDR3 reads TGTGCCAGCAGCGCCCCCCAATCTAGCGGGAGGTCCGTTCAGTACTTC. Amino acids: CASSAPQSSGRSVQYF. Supplemented by reference TRBV7-2 and TRBJ2-4, the full variable domain reads GAGVSQSPSNKVTEKGKDVELRCDPISGHTALYWYRQSLGQGLEFLIYFQGNSAPDKSGLPSDRFSAERTGGSVSTLTIQRTQQEDSAVYLCASSAPQSSGRSVQYFGAGTRLSVL.